This passage covers 30 T cell receptor beta chains from one sample sequenced in a study of blood T cell repertoires in COVID-19. Libraries were prepared by immunoSEQ multiplex PCR; TCRdb keeps only in-frame clonotypes and omits some of them. The sample carries 130,000 to 150,000 clones, about 86% recorded once. Source material: peripheral blood. The receptors shown here come from a woman aged 50 to 60 with active or convalescent COVID-19.

The chain couples TRBV2 to TRBJ1-1; D is unresolved. The CDR3 has 14 residues. Trimming shortened V by 3 bases and J by 0 bases, and 8 bases separated the two germline ends. Germline loops: CDR1 SNHLY, CDR2 FYNNEI. The CDR3 DNA reads as TGTGCCAGCAGTGACAGGAGGATGAACACTGAAGCTTTCTTT. Translating gives CASSDRRMNTEAFF.

The J gene is TRBJ1-4, the V gene TRBV30, with D perhaps TRBD1 (5 bases). Trimming took off 5 bases at V and 7 bases at J, with 17 bases between the two ends. Per germline, CDR1 GTSNPN and CDR2 SVGIG (reference sequence). This CDR3 has 14 amino acids. CDR3 DNA sequence: TGTGCCTGGGGGGGGAGGAGGTGGTGTGAAAAACTGTTTTTT. Its translation: CAWGGRRWCEKLFF.

This clone has only one observation. The chain uses TRBV7-9 and TRBJ1-4, with D unclear. V lost 3 bases, J lost 0 bases, and 5 bases lay in between. The CDR3 runs 14 residues. The germline V gene encodes CDR1 SEHNR and CDR2 FQNEAQ (reference sequence). The CDR3 nucleotides are TGTGCCAGCAGCTTCCATGCAACTAATGAAAAACTGTTTTTT. Amino acids: CASSFHATNEKLFF. Full variable domain (rest looked up from reference TRBV7-9 and TRBJ1-4): DTGVSQNPRHKITKRGQNVTFRCDPISEHNRLYWYRQTLGQGPEFLTYFQNEAQLEKSRLLSDRFSAERPKGSFSTLEIQRTEQGDSAMYLCASSFHATNEKLFFGSGTQLSVL.

The count of this clone is one. The rearrangement links TRBV6-2 or TRBV6-3 to TRBJ1-5, with no clear D. The germline V gene encodes CDR1 MNHEY and CDR2 SVGEGT. The CDR3 spans 18 residues. The V gene lost 4 bases and the J gene lost 4 bases, with 23 bases spanning the gap. The CDR3 region is CASSFGGPNDSLNQPQHF. The CDR3, as DNA: TGTGCCAGCAGTTTCGGAGGACCGAATGATTCTCTAAATCAGCCCCAGCATTTT.

The chain combines TRBV19 with TRBJ2-3, with no clear D. The length of the CDR3 is 12 residues. Looked up from germline, CDR1 is LNHDA and CDR2 is SQIVND (reference sequence). The V and J ends lost 1 base and 4 bases respectively, with 3 bases between them. The CDR3 here is CASSIVSDTQYF. Written as DNA, the CDR3 is TGTGCCAGTAGTATAGTATCAGATACGCAGTATTTT.

This chain uses TRBV7-2 with TRBJ1-2; maybe TRBD1 (5 bases). This CDR3 is built from 14 residues. Looked up from germline, CDR1 is SGHTA and CDR2 is FQGNSA. V shed 1 base and J shed 2 bases, with 8 bases lying between them. The CDR3 reads CASSLGQGNYGYTF. The CDR3 coding sequence is TGTGCCAGCAGCTTAGGGCAGGGAAACTATGGCTACACCTTC.

The chain links TRBV28 to TRBJ2-1; D is unclear. CDR3 length: 14 amino acids. In germline, CDR1 is MDHEN, CDR2 SYDVKM. Trimming removed 3 bases at V and 4 bases at J, with 10 bases between. In DNA, the CDR3 is TGTGCCAGCAGTTTTGAGGTGAGGTACAATGAGCAGTTCTTC. It codes for CASSFEVRYNEQFF.

V is TRBV7-3 and J is TRBJ2-2; D may be TRBD2 (6 bases). Germline assignment: CDR1 SGHTA and CDR2 FQGTGA. Trimming stripped 7 bases from V and 1 base from J, with 16 bases between. The CDR3 runs 16 residues. CDR3 region: CASTPMGGENTGELFF. The CDR3 region has the DNA TGTGCCAGCACCCCCATGGGGGGTGAGAACACCGGGGAGCTGTTTTTT.

The rearrangement uses TRBV5-1 and TRBJ2-3; maybe TRBD2 (5 bases). V shed 4 bases and J shed 2 bases, with 17 bases lying between them. CDR3 length: 16 amino acids. Germline CDR1 is SGHRS and CDR2 is YFSETQ. The CDR3, as DNA: TGCGCCAGCAGCCCGGGGATTTCCCCTGACACAGATACGCAGTATTTT. Translating it yields CASSPGISPDTDTQYF.

The chain uses TRBV7-6 and TRBJ2-7; no firm D call. There are 11 residues in the CDR3. Between the trimmed V and J ends, which lost 7 bases and 1 base, there was a span of 5 bases. The germline gives CDR1 SGHVS, CDR2 FNYEAQ. Written as DNA, the CDR3 is TGTGCCAGCACCAATTCCTACGAGCAGTACTTC. Its protein product is CASTNSYEQYF.

The chain links TRBV5-1 to TRBJ1-6; 7 nucleotides agree with TRBD1. The CDR3 sequence is 16 residues long. From germline, CDR1 is SGHRS and CDR2 YFSETQ. V dropped 4 bases and J dropped 11; count of bases not matched to a gene: 15. CDR3 loop: CASSATGVGTGTPLHF. The CDR3 DNA sequence: TGCGCCAGCAGCGCTACAGGGGTAGGAACGGGGACACCCCTCCACTTT.

This rearrangement joins TRBV9 to TRBJ2-2; 8 bases match TRBD2. Unmatched junction bases numbered 7, after V lost 1 base and J lost 2 bases. This CDR3 is 17 amino acids long. In germline, CDR1 is SGDLS, CDR2 YYNGEE. The CDR3 sequence: CASSVSGLAGNTGELFF. DNA for the CDR3: TGTGCCAGCAGCGTATCGGGGCTAGCGGGTAACACCGGGGAGCTGTTTTTT.

The CDR3 sequence: CASSYESMNTEAFF. The DNA for the CDR3 is TGTGCCAGCAGCTATGAGTCGATGAACACTGAAGCTTTCTTT. J is TRBJ1-1 and V is TRBV6-2 or TRBV6-3; D gene uncertain. Germline CDR1 is MNHEY and CDR2 is SVGEGT. The length of the CDR3 is 14 residues. V was shortened by 6 bases and J by 0 bases, with 11 bases between the two germline ends.

J is TRBJ1-1 and V is TRBV6-5, with a weak D call TRBD1 (5 bases). The V end lost 6 bases, the J end lost 0 bases, and 11 bases lay between the germline ends. The CDR3 is 14 residues long. Germline V gene data show CDR1 as MNHEY and CDR2 as SVGAGI. This chain's CDR3 is CASRTGGMNTEAFF. In DNA, the CDR3 is TGTGCCAGCAGGACGGGGGGTATGAACACTGAAGCTTTCTTT.

The chain has TRBV7-8 and TRBJ1-5, with D perhaps TRBD1 (6 bases). Trimming cost V 2 bases and J 3 bases, with 17 bases left between them. CDR1 SGHVS and CDR2 FQNEAQ come from the germline V gene. This CDR3 is 17 amino acids long. CDR3 in DNA: TGTGCCAGCAGCTTAAGGGGTGGGAGGGGGATCAATCAGCCCCAGCATTTT. Its translation is CASSLRGGRGINQPQHF.

The chain recombines TRBV5-1 with TRBJ2-2; the match to TRBD1 covers 7 bases. Germline V gives CDR1 SGHRS, CDR2 YFSETQ. The CDR3 is made up of 17 amino acids. The trim removed 4 bases at V and 0 bases at J, leaving 9 bases unmatched. The CDR3 bases are TGCGCCAGCAGCCAGGTGGCCGGGACAGCGAACACCGGGGAGCTGTTTTTT. Its translation is CASSQVAGTANTGELFF.

The V gene is TRBV7-8, the J gene TRBJ2-2, with 9 bases aligning to TRBD1. The CDR3 consists of 14 residues. Unmatched junction bases numbered 6, after V lost 5 bases and J lost 8 bases. The germline V gene has CDR1 SGHVS and CDR2 FQNEAQ. Here the CDR3 DNA reads TGTGCCAGCAGCACCTGGACAGGGGCTGGGGAGCTGTTTTTT. It translates to CASSTWTGAGELFF. The whole variable domain, remainder taken from reference TRBV7-8 and TRBJ2-2, is GAGVSQSPRYKVAKRGQDVALRCDPISGHVSLFWYQQALGQGPEFLTYFQNEAQLDKSGLPSDRFFAERPEGSVSTLKIQRTQQEDSAVYLCASSTWTGAGELFFGEGSRLTVL.

The chain couples TRBV4-1 to TRBJ2-5; tentatively, D is TRBD2 (6 bases). The germline V gene has CDR1 MGHRA and CDR2 YSYEKL. V was trimmed by 1 base and J by 5 bases, leaving 8 bases between them. The CDR3 has 13 residues. The CDR3, as DNA: TGCGCCAGCAGCCAAGTTCGGGGGGAGACCCAGTACTTC. Its translation: CASSQVRGETQYF.

J is TRBJ2-3 and V is TRBV5-1, with D perhaps TRBD1 (6 bases). The CDR3 has 14 amino acids. Germline V gene lookup returns CDR1 SGHRS and CDR2 YFSETQ. V was clipped by 4 bases and J by 0 bases, with 9 bases between them. The CDR3 coding sequence is TGCGCCAGCAGCAGGACAGCTAGCACAGATACGCAGTATTTT. It is translated as CASSRTASTDTQYF.

V gene TRBV7-2 combines with J gene TRBJ1-1; D not resolved. Germline V gene lookup returns CDR1 SGHTA and CDR2 FQGNSA. The CDR3 loop spans 13 amino acids. V lost 1 base to trimming and J lost 5 bases, with 8 bases between them. CDR3 sequence (DNA): TGTGCCAGCAGCTTAGGTGGCGGAACTGAAGCTTTCTTT. Translation: CASSLGGGTEAFF.

The chain carries TRBV5-8 and TRBJ1-4; TRBD1 agrees at 9 bases. The trim removed 1 base at V and 8 bases at J, leaving 6 bases unmatched. The CDR3 is made up of 15 amino acids. Germline CDR1 reads SGHTS; CDR2 reads YDEGEE. CDR3: CASSLTGGGGEKLFF. The CDR3 DNA follows: TGTGCCAGCAGCTTGACAGGGGGCGGTGGCGAAAAACTGTTTTTT.

DNA of the CDR3: TGTGCCTGGAGCTCGGGACAGGGGCTAGGCGAGCAGTTCTTC. Translated, it gives CAWSSGQGLGEQFF. The J gene is TRBJ2-1, the V gene TRBV30, with 10 bases matching TRBD1. This CDR3 is built from 14 residues. Trimming took 3 bases from V and 10 from J; bases not matched to a gene: 9. Germline V gives CDR1 GTSNPN, CDR2 SVGIG (reference sequence).

The gene calls are TRBV7-2 and TRBJ1-2; unclear D gene. V lost 1 base and J 7 bases, leaving 7 bases between the germline ends. CDR1 and CDR2 (germline): SGHTA, FQGNSA. The CDR3 consists of 12 residues. The CDR3 protein is CASSLDQLGYTF. Written as DNA, the CDR3 is TGTGCCAGCAGCTTAGATCAACTTGGCTACACCTTC.

This clone was recorded only once. This chain connects TRBV7-3 to TRBJ1-2, with 7 bases identical to TRBD1. J was trimmed by 3 bases and V by 3 bases; bases with no gene match: 4. The CDR3 is made up of 14 amino acids. CDR1 is SGHTA and CDR2 is FQGTGA in the germline V gene. DNA for the CDR3: TGTGCCAGCAGCTTGACAGGGCCCGACTATGGCTACACCTTC. This sequence encodes CASSLTGPDYGYTF.

The chain links TRBV19 to TRBJ1-2; D unresolved. The CDR3 extends over 12 amino acids. Germline V gene sequence: CDR1 LNHDA, CDR2 SQIVND (reference sequence). The V and J ends lost 7 bases and 8 bases respectively, with 14 bases between them. The chain's CDR3 is CASTEAERGYTF. DNA of the CDR3: TGTGCCAGTACTGAGGCAGAAAGGGGCTACACCTTC.

The chain carries TRBV19 and TRBJ2-3, with D tentatively TRBD2 (6 bases). This CDR3 has 15 residues. Germline V CDR1 and CDR2: LNHDA, SQIVND (reference sequence). V was pared by 5 bases and J by 6 bases, with 18 bases between. The CDR3 sequence is CASSSGGTGYDTQYF. The CDR3 coding sequence is TGTGCCAGTAGTTCTGGGGGGACCGGCTACGATACGCAGTATTTT.

The chain is built from TRBV7-9 and TRBJ2-3; TRBD2 matches at 15 bases. CDR1 is SEHNR and CDR2 is FQNEAQ in the germline V gene (reference sequence). Trimming took 5 bases from V and 9 from J; bases not matched to a gene: 3. The length of the CDR3 is 14 residues. As DNA, the CDR3 is TGTGCCAGCAGCCCCGGGACTAGCGGGGGGACGCAGTATTTT. It yields the protein CASSPGTSGGTQYF.

The chain carries TRBV7-3 and TRBJ2-1; TRBD2 matches 15 bases. The germline V gene has CDR1 SGHTA and CDR2 FQGTGA. There are 16 residues in the CDR3. The V segment lost 5 bases and the J segment 7 bases; nucleotides outside the gene matches: 6. The CDR3 region has the DNA TGTGCCAGCAGCGCTCGGACTAGCGGGGGGGCAAATGAGCAGTTCTTC. It codes for CASSARTSGGANEQFF.

The chain carries TRBV5-1 and TRBJ1-1, with 7 bases matching TRBD1. The V gene end was trimmed by 0 bases and the J gene end by 5 bases; junction bases not matched to a gene: 10. Germline V CDR1 and CDR2: SGHRS, YFSETQ. The CDR3 length is 16 residues. In DNA form, the CDR3 reads TGCGCCAGCAGCTTGGACGGCAGGGGGACGGGAACTGAAGCTTTCTTT. This encodes CASSLDGRGTGTEAFF.

The chain recombines TRBV5-5 with TRBJ1-3; TRBD1 aligns across 8 bases. CDR1 SGHKS and CDR2 YYEKEE come from the germline V gene (reference sequence). V gave up 0 bases and J gave up 3 bases; unmatched junction bases: 2. The CDR3 is 15 residues long. CDR3 in amino acids: CASSLGTGSGNTIYF. CDR3 DNA: TGTGCCAGCAGCTTGGGGACAGGGAGTGGAAACACCATATATTTT.